The 8 T cell receptor beta chains below all came from one sample that was sequenced in a study of a mutant IDH1 vaccine in newly diagnosed glioma. Their specific antigens are unknown. This table comes from immunoSEQ multiplex PCR, and its TCRdb copy is limited to in-frame clones, with some not included. The data show approximately 37,000 clones, about 80% seen once. As for time point: week 47, end of study. Every single dose of the vaccine, 300 ug of mutant IDH1 20-mer peptide, came with topical imiquimod. Specimen: PBMCs, collected from a glioma patient whose treatment included an IDH1 peptide vaccine. These receptors all come from a man between 18 and 35 years old with glioma. Some clones in this sample may be carry-over from other donors' samples.

J is TRBJ1-4 and V is TRBV7-2; no definite D call. This CDR3 spans 18 amino acids. Trimming left V 0 bases short and J 6 bases short, with 20 bases between. Germline V CDR1 and CDR2: SGHTA, FQGNSA. The CDR3 reads CASSLALLTGVGYEKLFF. In DNA form, the CDR3 reads TGTGCCAGCAGCTTAGCTCTTCTAACCGGAGTGGGTTATGAAAAACTGTTTTTT.

The V gene is TRBV6-1, the J gene TRBJ1-1; maybe TRBD1 (5 bases). CDR1 and CDR2 from the germline V gene are MNHNS and SASEGT. The V end lost 10 bases, the J end lost 0 bases, and 12 bases lay between the germline ends. The CDR3 is 13 residues long. CDR3 coding DNA: TGTGCCACAGAGGGGCAAATGAACACTGAAGCTTTCTTT. This translates into CATEGQMNTEAFF.

This chain links TRBV19 with TRBJ1-1; D call uncertain. Trimming removed 5 bases from V and 1 base from J, with 8 bases in between. The length of the CDR3 is 13 residues. The germline gives CDR1 LNHDA, CDR2 SQIVND (reference sequence). In DNA, the CDR3 is TGTGCCAGTAGTTTGTGGGGGAACACTGAAGCTTTCTTT. Its protein product is CASSLWGNTEAFF.

The chain uses TRBV19 and TRBJ1-2; D might be TRBD1 (5 bases). CDR1 and CDR2 from the germline V gene are LNHDA and SQIVND (reference sequence). Trimming shortened V by 7 bases and J by 7 bases, and 19 bases separated the two germline ends. The CDR3 consists of 14 residues. CDR3 in amino acids: CASTPAGPGLGYTF. DNA for the CDR3: TGTGCCAGTACCCCTGCTGGGCCAGGGCTTGGCTACACCTTC.

The genes are TRBV7-9 and TRBJ1-2; TRBD1 matches at 7 bases. The CDR3 runs 13 residues. CDR1 and CDR2 from the germline V gene are SEHNR and FQNEAQ (reference sequence). The junction had 6 bases not matched to a gene; V was cut back by 5 bases and J by 6 bases. CDR3: CASSLQGIDGYTF. Written as DNA, the CDR3 is TGTGCCAGCAGCCTACAGGGGATAGATGGCTACACCTTC. The variable domain in full, completed from reference TRBV7-9 and TRBJ1-2, reads DTGVSQNPRHKITKRGQNVTFRCDPISEHNRLYWYRQTLGQGPEFLTYFQNEAQLEKSRLLSDRFSAERPKGSFSTLEIQRTEQGDSAMYLCASSLQGIDGYTFGSGTRLTVV.

V gene TRBV19 combines with J gene TRBJ1-1; no reliable D call. There are 13 residues in the CDR3. Trimming removed 1 base at V and 5 bases at J, with 8 bases between. The V gene's germline CDR1 is LNHDA and CDR2 SQIVND (reference sequence). CDR3 sequence (DNA): TGTGCCAGTAGTATAGGCGTAGGAACTGAAGCTTTCTTT. Its translation is CASSIGVGTEAFF. The whole variable domain, filled in from reference TRBV19 and TRBJ1-1, reads DGGITQSPKYLFRKEGQNVTLSCEQNLNHDAMYWYRQDPGQGLRLIYYSQIVNDFQKGDIAEGYSVSREKKESFPLTVTSAQKNPTAFYLCASSIGVGTEAFFGQGTRLTVV.

The chain is built from TRBV5-6 and TRBJ1-1, with 8 positions matching TRBD1. V shed 4 bases, J shed 1 base, and the junction held 15 bases outside the gene matches. Germline lookup yields CDR1 SGHDT and CDR2 YYEEEE. This CDR3 region has 18 residues. CDR3 bases: TGTGCCAGCAGCCTGGACCCCCGGGACAGGCCCGCGAACACTGAAGCTTTCTTT. The encoded protein is CASSLDPRDRPANTEAFF.

A note on this clone: Likely a read error: the CDR3 ends without its conserved phenylalanine or tryptophan. No DNA is shown, since the ends of the CDR3 on it are uncertain; the CDR3 is the one TCRdb lists. The CDR3 loop reads CASSQVSRN. The chain joins TRBV4-1 to TRBJ2-7; TRBD2 is the table's D call, not checked against the DNA. The CDR3 comprises 9 residues, both ends counted. Germline V gene data show CDR1 as MGHRA and CDR2 as YSYEKL.